These 3 T cell receptor beta chains came from one sample sequenced in a study of cytomegalovirus exposure and HLA in healthy donors. This table comes from immunoSEQ multiplex PCR, and its TCRdb copy is limited to in-frame clones, with some not included. Found here are about 220,000 clones, almost 90% of them singletons; the top ten hold over 2.5%. Material for sequencing was PBMCs. The receptors stem from a woman between 18 and 30 years old in good health and CMV-seronegative.

The chain couples TRBV27 to TRBJ2-1, with 10 bases that match TRBD1. The CDR3 consists of 13 residues. V was pared by 8 bases and J by 7 bases, with 5 bases of the junction left unmatched. CDR1 is MNHEY, CDR2 SMNVEV, per germline (reference sequence). CDR3 residues: CASRDRGMNEQFF. The CDR3 nucleotides read TGTGCCAGCCGGGACAGGGGTATGAATGAGCAGTTCTTC.

This clone was recorded a few times. The rearrangement uses TRBV30 and TRBJ2-3; tentative D call: TRBD2 (6 bases). Trimming cost V 4 bases and J 3 bases, with 20 bases left between them. Germline values: CDR1 GTSNPN, CDR2 SVGIG (reference sequence). The CDR3 length is 16 residues. CDR3 amino acids: CAWTFPPGEGTDTQYF. The CDR3, as DNA: TGTGCCTGGACGTTCCCCCCGGGGGAAGGGACAGATACGCAGTATTTT.

The CDR3 spells CASSHEVGRDTQYF. The CDR3 DNA follows: TGTGCCAGCAGCCACGAAGTTGGGCGTGATACGCAGTATTTT. This chain connects TRBV7-2 to TRBJ2-3; no firm D call. This CDR3 contains 14 residues. The V gene lost 5 bases and the J gene lost 6 bases, with 15 bases spanning the gap. Per germline, CDR1 SGHTA and CDR2 FQGNSA.